What follows are 32 T cell receptor beta chains derived from one specimen sequenced in a study of OX40 agonist ivuxolimab in advanced cancers. The library relied on the immunoSEQ multiplex PCR assay. TCRdb took over this immuneACCESS table, retaining in-frame rearrangements with V and J assigned. Such tables are incomplete; in checked studies, under half of the missing clones stem from an unresolved V gene, and the remainder is unexplained. In this sample the table shows 70,000 to 80,000 clones, over 70% of which occur a single time. 3.5% to 6% of the sample rests with the top ten. The source material was CD4+ or CD8+ T cells sorted from blood, sampled in a trial of the OX40 agonist ivuxolimab. The receptors derive from an adult with an advanced solid tumor such as melanoma, head and neck, liver or kidney cancer.

A single count supports this clone. J is TRBJ2-1 and V is TRBV9; TRBD2 is a possible D gene (5 bases). V was pared by 0 bases and J by 7 bases, with 17 bases between. Per germline, CDR1 SGDLS and CDR2 YYNGEE. The CDR3 is made up of 16 amino acids. CDR3 nucleotides: TGTGCCAGCAGCGTAGGTGAGGGAGTGGGGTTAAATGAGCAGTTCTTC. Its translation is CASSVGEGVGLNEQFF.

The V and J genes are TRBV5-1 and TRBJ2-1; TRBD2 might be the D (6 bases). Trimming took 8 bases from V and 9 from J, leaving 18 bases between them. The CDR3 runs to 13 residues. Germline-derived CDR1 and CDR2 are SGHRS and YFSETQ. The CDR3 here is CARFGRESGEQFF. The CDR3 region has the DNA TGCGCCAGGTTCGGGCGGGAATCCGGTGAGCAGTTCTTC.

The V gene is TRBV11-2, the J gene TRBJ2-5; TRBD1 might be the D (5 bases). The V end was cut by 1 base, the J end by 11 bases, with 20 bases between. The CDR3 sequence is 15 residues long. Germline values: CDR1 SGHAT, CDR2 FQNNGV. The CDR3, as DNA: TGTGCCAGCAGCTTAGCAGGGCCCCATGGGTCAGAGCAGTACTTC. Translating gives CASSLAGPHGSEQYF.

This chain connects TRBV5-1 to TRBJ1-1, with D unclear. The CDR3 sequence is 13 residues long. The germline V and J ends were trimmed by 4 bases and 6 bases, with 13 bases remaining between them. CDR1 is SGHRS and CDR2 is YFSETQ in the germline V gene. In DNA, the CDR3 is TGCGCCAGCAGCCCGCTAAGCACTGCTGAAGCTTTCTTT. Translating gives CASSPLSTAEAFF.

This clone was counted at least ten times. This chain links TRBV5-4 with TRBJ2-1, with D possibly TRBD1 on 6 matching bases. The CDR3 has 14 residues. Germline CDR1 reads SGHNT; CDR2 reads YYREEE (reference sequence). Trimming cost V 4 bases and J 9 bases, with 17 bases left between them. The CDR3 protein is CASSTGTTFGEQFF. The CDR3 DNA reads as TGTGCCAGCAGCACCGGGACAACCTTCGGTGAGCAGTTCTTC.

V usage is TRBV6-4 and J usage is TRBJ1-4; possible D gene TRBD1, 6 bases. V lost 5 bases to trimming and J lost 6 bases, with 19 bases between them. Germline V lookup: CDR1 MRHNA, CDR2 SNTAGT. The CDR3 is 16 residues long. CDR3 bases: TGTGCCAGCAGTCGCGAAATGGGGGCAAGGGATGAAAAACTGTTTTTT. It translates to CASSREMGARDEKLFF.

This clone appeared once. The chain is built from TRBV5-1 and TRBJ2-3; D is unresolved. This CDR3 has 17 amino acids. Germline V gene sequence: CDR1 SGHRS, CDR2 YFSETQ. Trimming pared 1 base from V and 0 bases from J, leaving 15 bases between. CDR3 nucleotide sequence: TGCGCCAGCAGCTTGAGCGTCGGAACTTCTAGCACAGATACGCAGTATTTT. This codes for CASSLSVGTSSTDTQYF.

V is TRBV18 and J is TRBJ2-1; 12 bases agree with TRBD2. Trimming removed 1 base from V and 7 bases from J; junction bases left unmatched: 5. The CDR3 is 16 residues long. Germline CDR1 KGHSH, CDR2 LQKENI. CDR3 amino acids: CASSPRLAGGLNEQFF. CDR3 coding DNA: TGTGCCAGCTCACCACGGCTAGCGGGAGGGTTGAATGAGCAGTTCTTC.

This clone was seen a handful of times. The V gene is TRBV2, the J gene TRBJ2-2; a possible D gene is TRBD1 (5 bases). Trimming removed 5 bases from V and 2 bases from J, with 9 bases in between. CDR3 length: 14 residues. Germline V gene lookup returns CDR1 SNHLY and CDR2 FYNNEI. The CDR3 reads CASSSTANTGELFF. In DNA form, the CDR3 reads TGTGCCAGCAGTTCGACAGCCAACACCGGGGAGCTGTTTTTT.

The gene calls are TRBV6-5 and TRBJ1-1, with D unresolved. Between the trimmed V and J ends, which lost 6 bases and 0 bases, there was a span of 2 bases. CDR3 length: 11 amino acids. Germline V gene data show CDR1 as MNHEY and CDR2 as SVGAGI. CDR3 sequence reads: CASRMNTEAFF. The CDR3 coding sequence is TGTGCCAGCAGAATGAACACTGAAGCTTTCTTT.

The CDR3 DNA sequence: TGTGCCAGCAGTTTGGACAGGGGGTATAGTTCTGAAGCTTTCTTT. It yields the protein CASSLDRGYSSEAFF. V and J are TRBV27 and TRBJ1-1; 10 nucleotides agree with TRBD1. CDR3 length: 15 residues. CDR1 is MNHEY and CDR2 is SMNVEV in the germline V gene (reference sequence). The V and J ends lost 3 bases and 6 bases, in that order; junction bases with no gene match: 7.

Written as DNA, the CDR3 is TGCGCCAGCAGCTTGGGGGGGTCCTTGGAGACCCAGTACTTC. It codes for CASSLGGSLETQYF. The chain is built from TRBV5-1 and TRBJ2-5, with D possibly called TRBD1 or TRBD2 (5 bases each). The CDR3 runs to 14 residues. The germline gives CDR1 SGHRS, CDR2 YFSETQ. Between the trimmed V and J ends, which lost 0 bases and 5 bases, there was a span of 11 bases.

The chain carries TRBV6-5 and TRBJ2-7; TRBD2 matches 9 bases. CDR1 MNHEY and CDR2 SVGAGI come from the germline V gene. Trimming took 5 bases from V and 3 from J; bases not matched to a gene: 5. The CDR3 length is 14 residues. The CDR3 nucleotides read TGTGCCAGCAGTCCCCTGACTAGCGGCTACGAGCAGTACTTC. Its protein product is CASSPLTSGYEQYF.

The chain recombines TRBV18 with TRBJ1-4; TRBD1 matches at 12 bases. The ends lost 6 bases at V and 7 bases at J; junction bases unmatched: 15. Germline loops: CDR1 KGHSH, CDR2 LQKENI. This CDR3 is built from 18 residues. CDR3 bases: TGTGCCAGCTCGCCAACGGGACAGGGGGCTACGGTTGGTGAAAAACTGTTTTTT. Translation gives CASSPTGQGATVGEKLFF.

This clone is medium-sized within its sample. The CDR3 protein is CSVAQTAYGYTF. The DNA of the CDR3 is TGCAGCGTTGCCCAGACGGCCTATGGCTACACCTTC. The chain has TRBV29-1 and TRBJ1-2; D gene ambiguous. Germline V gene sequence: CDR1 SQVTM, CDR2 ANQGSEA. This CDR3 is 12 amino acids long. V lost 4 bases and J lost 4, with 10 bases in between.

For this clone: The same CDR3 also results from other DNA sequences found in this sample. The chain has TRBV5-1 and TRBJ1-1, with D possibly matching TRBD1 (5 bases). Germline V gene data show CDR1 as SGHRS and CDR2 as YFSETQ. The CDR3 consists of 13 residues. Trimming pared 4 bases from V and 4 bases from J, leaving 11 bases between. The CDR3 protein is CASSVTGGTEAFF. The DNA for the CDR3 is TGCGCCAGCAGCGTAACAGGAGGCACTGAAGCTTTCTTT.

The chain combines TRBV6-1 with TRBJ1-5, with D unclear. The CDR3 is 14 amino acids. V lost 7 bases, J lost 2 bases, and 12 bases lay in between. CDR1 MNHNS and CDR2 SASEGT come from the germline V gene. Written as DNA, the CDR3 is TGTGCCAGCAATATGGCAGTTGGCAATCAGCCCCAGCATTTT. Translated, it gives CASNMAVGNQPQHF.

The chain joins TRBV9 to TRBJ2-3; TRBD2 agrees at 11 bases. The CDR3 contains 16 residues. CDR1 is SGDLS, CDR2 YYNGEE, per germline. The V segment lost 1 base and the J segment 4 bases; nucleotides outside the gene matches: 5. The CDR3 region is CASSVSGTSGSDTQYF. The CDR3 coding sequence is TGTGCCAGCAGCGTATCAGGGACTAGCGGATCAGATACGCAGTATTTT.

The chain couples TRBV12-5 to TRBJ2-3; D is uncertain. Germline-derived CDR1 and CDR2 are LGHNT and FRNRAP. The CDR3 extends over 12 amino acids. The V and J ends lost 6 bases and 2 bases respectively, with 6 bases between them. The CDR3 loop reads CASGGFTDTQYF. CDR3 coding DNA: TGTGCTAGTGGAGGATTCACAGATACGCAGTATTTT.

J is TRBJ2-7 and V is TRBV7-2; 9 bases fit TRBD2. Per the germline V gene, CDR1 is SGHTA and CDR2 is FQGNSA. V gave up 1 base and J gave up 4 bases; unmatched junction bases: 5. This CDR3 has 15 residues. The CDR3 region is CASSLGWTSAYEQYF. The CDR3 region has the DNA TGTGCCAGCAGCTTAGGATGGACTAGCGCTTACGAGCAGTACTTC.

This clone appeared once. Here the CDR3 reads CAIREQGAGANVLTF. The CDR3, as DNA: TGTGCCATCAGGGAACAGGGGGCTGGGGCCAACGTCCTGACTTTC. The chain joins TRBV10-3 to TRBJ2-6; TRBD1 aligns across 8 bases. Germline-derived CDR1 and CDR2 are ENHRY and SYGVKD. The ends lost 6 bases at V and 2 bases at J; junction bases unmatched: 3. There are 15 residues in the CDR3.

The gene calls are TRBV15 and TRBJ1-1; 8 bases map to TRBD1. The CDR3 is 15 residues long. Germline V gives CDR1 LNHNV, CDR2 YYDKDF (reference sequence). V was clipped by 2 bases and J by 4 bases; unmatched bases: 6. The CDR3 bases are TGTGCCACCAGCAGACTCAGGGGGCGCGGCACTGAAGCTTTCTTT. Amino acids: CATSRLRGRGTEAFF.

The chain employs TRBV6-6 and TRBJ2-7; weak D call: TRBD1 (6 bases). This CDR3 contains 15 residues. V lost 6 bases and J 0 bases, leaving 15 bases between the germline ends. Germline V gives CDR1 MNHNY, CDR2 SVGAGI (reference sequence). Written as DNA, the CDR3 is TGTGCCAGCAGCCCCGCCGGGACATCCTCCTACGAGCAGTACTTC. Translating gives CASSPAGTSSYEQYF.

This chain uses TRBV5-3 with TRBJ1-6; maybe TRBD1 (6 bases). TRBV5-3 is an ORF; its function is uncertain. Trimming pared 4 bases from V and 7 bases from J, leaving 15 bases between. The CDR3 is 15 amino acids. DNA for the CDR3: TGTGCCAGAAGCCTCGATACAACAGGGAATTCACCCCTCCACTTT. Amino acids: CARSLDTTGNSPLHF.

The chain uses TRBV5-6 and TRBJ1-2; 9 bases match TRBD1. The CDR3 length is 16 residues. Germline CDR1 SGHDT, CDR2 YYEEEE. V was clipped by 6 bases and J by 7 bases; unmatched bases: 16. CDR3 DNA: TGTGCCAGCACCCCGCGGGACAGGGACTTAGTTGGTGGCTACACCTTC. It codes for CASTPRDRDLVGGYTF.

In this sample, this clone turned up a few times. The V call is TRBV7-9, the J call TRBJ2-7; maybe TRBD1 (6 bases). The CDR3 runs 14 residues. Trimming shortened V by 3 bases and J by 2 bases, and 11 bases separated the two germline ends. CDR1 is SEHNR and CDR2 is FQNEAQ in the germline V gene (reference sequence). The CDR3 DNA is TGTGCCAGCAGCTTCTTTGACAGGCCCTACGAGCAGTACTTC. It yields the protein CASSFFDRPYEQYF.

This sequence joins TRBV6-5 and TRBJ1-3, with a tentative D call TRBD1 (5 bases). The CDR3 length is 15 residues. The V and J ends lost 6 bases and 0 bases respectively, with 12 bases between them. Germline V lookup: CDR1 MNHEY, CDR2 SVGAGI. The CDR3 region has the DNA TGTGCCAGCAGCCAGCAGAGGGGCTCTGGAAACACCATATATTTT. Its protein is CASSQQRGSGNTIYF.

The sample holds a few counts of this clone. The chain has TRBV6-1 and TRBJ1-4; no firm D call. CDR1 is MNHNS and CDR2 is SASEGT in the germline V gene. The CDR3 sequence is 12 residues long. Trimming pared 4 bases from V and 8 bases from J, leaving 8 bases between. CDR3 sequence: CASSGRIEKLFF. DNA of the CDR3: TGTGCCAGCAGTGGTCGAATAGAAAAACTGTTTTTT.

J is TRBJ1-5 and V is TRBV7-9; tentatively, D is TRBD1 (5 bases). The V gene's germline CDR1 is SEHNR and CDR2 FQNEAQ (reference sequence). This CDR3 comprises 13 residues. V dropped 3 bases and J dropped 9 bases, with 12 bases sitting between them. CDR3 sequence reads: CASSLGGVGPQHF. CDR3 sequence (DNA): TGTGCCAGCAGCTTGGGGGGGGTCGGGCCCCAGCATTTT. The full variable domain, completed using reference TRBV7-9 and TRBJ1-5, is DTGVSQNPRHKITKRGQNVTFRCDPISEHNRLYWYRQTLGQGPEFLTYFQNEAQLEKSRLLSDRFSAERPKGSFSTLEIQRTEQGDSAMYLCASSLGGVGPQHFGDGTRLSIL.

V is TRBV5-4 and J is TRBJ1-4; 12 bases map to TRBD1. V shed 2 bases and J 8 bases; nucleotides not matched to a gene: 13. The CDR3 consists of 18 residues. The germline V gene has CDR1 SGHNT and CDR2 YYREEE (reference sequence). Here the CDR3 DNA reads TGTGCCAGCAGCTTCCACAGGGACAGGGGGCGAGAAAGGGAAAAACTGTTTTTT. It specifies CASSFHRDRGREREKLFF.

The CDR3 here is CASSNQGGGYTF. The CDR3 bases are TGTGCCAGCAGTAATCAGGGGGGAGGCTACACCTTC. V gene TRBV2 combines with J gene TRBJ1-2; 7 bases are shared with TRBD1. Germline assignment: CDR1 SNHLY and CDR2 FYNNEI. The CDR3 totals 12 residues. V shed 5 bases, J shed 8 bases, and the junction held 5 bases outside the gene matches.

The chain employs TRBV13 and TRBJ1-1; 11 bases map to TRBD1. Trimming removed 6 bases from V and 3 bases from J; junction bases left unmatched: 9. Per the germline V gene, CDR1 is PRHDT and CDR2 is FYEKMQ (reference sequence). The CDR3 is 16 residues long. The CDR3 is CASSSGQGAGYTEAFF. The CDR3 DNA is TGTGCCAGCAGTTCTGGACAGGGGGCGGGGTACACTGAAGCTTTCTTT.